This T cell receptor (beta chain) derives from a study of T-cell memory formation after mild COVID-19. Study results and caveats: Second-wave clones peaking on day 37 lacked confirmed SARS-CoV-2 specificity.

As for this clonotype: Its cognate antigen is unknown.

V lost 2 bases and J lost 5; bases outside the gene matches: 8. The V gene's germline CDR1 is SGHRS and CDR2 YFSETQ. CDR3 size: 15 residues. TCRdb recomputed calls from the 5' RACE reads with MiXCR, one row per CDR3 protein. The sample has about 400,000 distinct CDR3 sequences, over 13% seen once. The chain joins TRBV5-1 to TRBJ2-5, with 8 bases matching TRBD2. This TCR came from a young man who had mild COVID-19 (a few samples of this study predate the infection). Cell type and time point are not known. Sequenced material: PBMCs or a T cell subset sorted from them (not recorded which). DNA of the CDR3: TGCGCCAGCAGCTTATTGCGGGGGGCTGATGAGACCCAGTACTTC. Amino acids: CASSLLRGADETQYF.